The 10 T cell receptor beta chains presented below share a single source sample, sequenced in a study of blood T cell repertoires in COVID-19. TCRdb's table, derived via immunoSEQ multiplex PCR, lists solely in-frame clones and lacks some. The sample carries about 24,000 clones, just over 90% recorded once. Sequenced: peripheral blood. These receptors all come from a man between 65 and 79 years old with active COVID-19.

The chain has TRBV27 and TRBJ1-1, with 9 bases identical to TRBD1. From germline, CDR1 is MNHEY and CDR2 SMNVEV (reference sequence). The CDR3 has 16 residues. The junction had 8 bases not matched to a gene; V was cut back by 6 bases and J by 0 bases. The CDR3, as DNA: TGTGCCAGCAGAAGGACAGGGGTTACTATGAACACTGAAGCTTTCTTT. Translation: CASRRTGVTMNTEAFF.

V gene TRBV3-1 (or the pseudogene TRBV3-2) combines with J gene TRBJ2-7; TRBD1 might be the D (6 bases). CDR1 LGHDT and CDR2 YNNKEL come from the germline V gene (reference sequence). CDR3 size: 14 residues. V was trimmed by 2 bases and J by 7 bases, leaving 15 bases between them. This chain's CDR3 is CASSQRRQDLEQYF. Here the CDR3 DNA reads TGTGCCAGCAGCCAACGGAGACAGGACTTGGAGCAGTACTTC.

The chain combines TRBV27 with TRBJ2-7; 8 bases are a match to TRBD2. CDR1 and CDR2 (germline): MNHEY, SMNVEV (reference sequence). This CDR3 contains 14 residues. J lost 2 bases, V lost 5 bases, and 5 bases had no gene match. CDR3 region: CASSPRTSPYEQYF. The CDR3 bases are TGTGCCAGCAGTCCGCGGACTAGCCCCTACGAGCAGTACTTC.

The chain joins TRBV28 to TRBJ2-1, with D uncertain. V was pared by 4 bases and J by 0 bases, with 16 bases between. Germline CDR1 MDHEN, CDR2 SYDVKM. The CDR3 length is 17 residues. The CDR3 coding sequence is TGTGCCAGCAGTTCACCAATCCTACTTAGCTCCTACAATGAGCAGTTCTTC. Protein product: CASSSPILLSSYNEQFF.

V gene TRBV28 combines with J gene TRBJ2-5, with TRBD1 identical over 7 bases. V shed 3 bases, J shed 5 bases, and the junction held 15 bases outside the gene matches. In germline, CDR1 is MDHEN, CDR2 SYDVKM. The CDR3 runs to 17 residues. CDR3 coding DNA: TGTGCCAGCAGTTTCCCTCCGTCCCGGGACAGCAGGGAGACCCAGTACTTC. This codes for CASSFPPSRDSRETQYF. Full variable domain (missing parts from reference TRBV28 and TRBJ2-5): DVKVTQSSRYLVKRTGEKVFLECVQDMDHENMFWYRQDPGLGLRLIYFSYDVKMKEKGDIPEGYSVSREKKERFSLILESASTNQTSMYLCASSFPPSRDSRETQYFGPGTRLLVL.

V and J are TRBV19 and TRBJ2-7, with 8 bases matching TRBD1. This CDR3 is 14 amino acids long. Germline V gene sequence: CDR1 LNHDA, CDR2 SQIVND (reference sequence). V shed 3 bases and J 5 bases; nucleotides not matched to a gene: 6. The DNA of the CDR3 is TGTGCCAGTAGTATTGGGGCAGGGGGCAACGAGCAGTACTTC. It is translated as CASSIGAGGNEQYF.

The V and J genes are TRBV6-5 and TRBJ2-2, with TRBD1 matching over 8 bases. V trimming: 8 bases; J trimming: 0 bases; junction bases outside the gene matches: 2. The CDR3 is made up of 14 amino acids. The germline CDR1 and CDR2 sequences are MNHEY and SVGAGI. CDR3 bases: TGTGCCAGCGCACAGGGGGCGAACACCGGGGAGCTGTTTTTT. Encoded protein: CASAQGANTGELFF.

CDR3 sequence (DNA): TGTGCCAGCAGCCCTGGACAGGGTGCTTCCTACGAGCAGTACTTC. Translated: CASSPGQGASYEQYF. V and J are TRBV7-8 and TRBJ2-7, with 8 bases identical to TRBD1. The CDR3 has 15 residues. V shed 5 bases and J 1 base; nucleotides not matched to a gene: 7. Looked up from germline, CDR1 is SGHVS and CDR2 is FQNEAQ.

This sequence joins TRBV19 and TRBJ1-3; D possibly corresponds to TRBD1 (5 bases). Germline V lookup: CDR1 LNHDA, CDR2 SQIVND (reference sequence). Trimming shortened V by 8 bases and J by 2 bases, and 10 bases separated the two germline ends. The CDR3 contains 13 residues. CDR3 nucleotide sequence: TGTGCCAGTCAGGGTCGAACTGGAAACACCATATATTTT. Residues: CASQGRTGNTIYF.

This chain uses TRBV28 with TRBJ2-7; 11 nucleotides match TRBD1. The CDR3 loop spans 15 amino acids. Germline-derived CDR1 and CDR2 are MDHEN and SYDVKM. The J segment lost 3 bases and the V segment lost 6 bases, leaving 7 bases of the junction unmatched. CDR3 bases: TGTGCCAGCAGCACGACCGGGACAGGGGGCTACGAGCAGTACTTC. The encoded protein is CASSTTGTGGYEQYF.